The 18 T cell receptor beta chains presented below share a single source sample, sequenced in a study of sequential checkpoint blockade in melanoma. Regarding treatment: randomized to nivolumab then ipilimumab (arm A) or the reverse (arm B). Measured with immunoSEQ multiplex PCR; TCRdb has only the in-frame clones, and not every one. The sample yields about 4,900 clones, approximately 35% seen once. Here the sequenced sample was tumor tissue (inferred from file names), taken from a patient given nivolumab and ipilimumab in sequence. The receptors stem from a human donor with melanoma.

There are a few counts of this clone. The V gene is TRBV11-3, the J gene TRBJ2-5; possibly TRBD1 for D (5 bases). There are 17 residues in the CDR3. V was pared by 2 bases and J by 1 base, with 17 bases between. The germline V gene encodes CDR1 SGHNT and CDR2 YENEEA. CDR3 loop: CASSLQGPPATQETQYF. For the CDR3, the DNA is TGTGCCAGCAGCTTACAGGGTCCGCCTGCCACCCAAGAGACCCAGTACTTC.

CDR3 sequence: CALDWGVNEQFF. DNA of the CDR3: TGTGCCCTGGATTGGGGGGTCAATGAGCAGTTCTTC. This chain uses TRBV30 with TRBJ2-1; D might be TRBD2 (6 bases). Trimming removed 8 bases at V and 6 bases at J, with 14 bases between. Germline loops: CDR1 GTSNPN, CDR2 SVGIG (reference sequence). CDR3 length equals 12 residues.

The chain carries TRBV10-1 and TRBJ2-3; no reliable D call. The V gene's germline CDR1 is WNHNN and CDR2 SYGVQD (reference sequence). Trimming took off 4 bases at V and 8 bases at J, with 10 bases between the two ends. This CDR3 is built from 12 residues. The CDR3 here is CASSGRAGTQYF. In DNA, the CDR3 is TGCGCCAGCAGTGGTCGCGCTGGTACGCAGTATTTT.

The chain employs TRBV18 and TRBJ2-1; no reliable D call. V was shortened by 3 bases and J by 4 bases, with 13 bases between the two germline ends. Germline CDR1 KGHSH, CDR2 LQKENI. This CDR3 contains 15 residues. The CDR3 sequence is CASSPNSIKYNEQFF. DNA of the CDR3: TGTGCCAGCTCACCTAACAGCATAAAGTACAATGAGCAGTTCTTC.

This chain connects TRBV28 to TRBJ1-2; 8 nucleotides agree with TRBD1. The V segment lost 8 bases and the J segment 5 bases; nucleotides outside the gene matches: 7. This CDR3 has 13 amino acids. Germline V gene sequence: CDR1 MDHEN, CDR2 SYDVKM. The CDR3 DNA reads TGTGCCAGCTACAGGGGGTTTGGGTATGGCTACACCTTC. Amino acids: CASYRGFGYGYTF.

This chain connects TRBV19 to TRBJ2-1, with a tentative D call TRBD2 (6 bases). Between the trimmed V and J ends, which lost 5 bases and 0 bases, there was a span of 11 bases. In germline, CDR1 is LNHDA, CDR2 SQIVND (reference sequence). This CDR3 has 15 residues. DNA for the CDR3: TGTGCCAGTAGTTTCCGGACTACCTCCTACAATGAGCAGTTCTTC. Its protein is CASSFRTTSYNEQFF.

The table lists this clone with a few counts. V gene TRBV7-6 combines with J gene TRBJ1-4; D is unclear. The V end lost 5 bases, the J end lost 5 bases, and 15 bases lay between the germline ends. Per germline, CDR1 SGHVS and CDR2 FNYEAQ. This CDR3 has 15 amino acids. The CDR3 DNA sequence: TGTGCCAGCAGCCATGGTTCCAGGACGAATGAAAAACTGTTTTTT. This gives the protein CASSHGSRTNEKLFF.

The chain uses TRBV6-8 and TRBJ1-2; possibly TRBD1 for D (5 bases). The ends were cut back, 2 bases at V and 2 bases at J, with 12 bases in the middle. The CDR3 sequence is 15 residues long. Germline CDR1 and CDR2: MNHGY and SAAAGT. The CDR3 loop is CASSYAETVNYGYTF. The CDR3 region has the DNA TGTGCCAGCAGTTACGCGGAGACAGTAAACTATGGCTACACCTTC.

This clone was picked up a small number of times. The CDR3 DNA sequence: TGTGCCAGCATCGGACGGCGGGAGGGATACAATGAGCAGTTCTTC. Protein: CASIGRREGYNEQFF. This rearrangement joins TRBV12-5 to TRBJ2-1, with 9 bases matching TRBD2. Germline V gene sequence: CDR1 LGHNT, CDR2 FRNRAP. CDR3 length equals 15 residues. Using reference TRBV12-5 and TRBJ2-1 for the parts outside the CDR3, the full variable domain is DARVTQTPRHKVTEMGQEVTMRCQPILGHNTVFWYRQTMMQGLELLAYFRNRAPLDDSGMPKDRFSAEMPDATLATLKIQPSEPRDSAVYFCASIGRREGYNEQFFGPGTRLTVL.

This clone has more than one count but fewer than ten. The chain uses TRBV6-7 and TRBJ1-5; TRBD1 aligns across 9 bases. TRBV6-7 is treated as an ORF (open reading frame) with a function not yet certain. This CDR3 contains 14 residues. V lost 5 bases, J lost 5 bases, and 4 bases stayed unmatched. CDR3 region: CASSTGTGHQPQHF. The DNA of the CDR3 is TGTGCCAGCAGTACCGGGACAGGGCATCAGCCCCAGCATTTT.

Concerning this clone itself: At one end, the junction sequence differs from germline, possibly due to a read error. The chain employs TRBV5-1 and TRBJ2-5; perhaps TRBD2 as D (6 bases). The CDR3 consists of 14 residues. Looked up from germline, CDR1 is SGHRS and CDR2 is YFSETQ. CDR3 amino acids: CASRLGGRQETQYF. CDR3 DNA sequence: TGCGCCAGCAGATTGGGGGGTCGCCAAGAGACCCAGTACTTC.

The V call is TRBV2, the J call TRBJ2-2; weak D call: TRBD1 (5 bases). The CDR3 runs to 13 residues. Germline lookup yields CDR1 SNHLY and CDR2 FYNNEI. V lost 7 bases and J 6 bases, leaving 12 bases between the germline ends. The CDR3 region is CASTWGAAGELFF. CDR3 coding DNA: TGTGCCAGCACATGGGGCGCAGCCGGGGAGCTGTTTTTT. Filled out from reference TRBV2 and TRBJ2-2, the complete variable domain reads EPEVTQTPSHQVTQMGQEVILRCVPISNHLYFYWYRQILGQKVEFLVSFYNNEISEKSEIFDDQFSVERPDGSNFTLKIRSTKLEDSAMYFCASTWGAAGELFFGEGSRLTVL.

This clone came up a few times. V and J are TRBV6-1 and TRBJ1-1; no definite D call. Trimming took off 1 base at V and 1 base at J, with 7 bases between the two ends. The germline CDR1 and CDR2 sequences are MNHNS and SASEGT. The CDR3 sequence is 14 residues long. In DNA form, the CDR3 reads TGTGCCAGCAGTGAAGTAGTAGCGAACACTGAAGCTTTCTTT. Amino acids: CASSEVVANTEAFF.

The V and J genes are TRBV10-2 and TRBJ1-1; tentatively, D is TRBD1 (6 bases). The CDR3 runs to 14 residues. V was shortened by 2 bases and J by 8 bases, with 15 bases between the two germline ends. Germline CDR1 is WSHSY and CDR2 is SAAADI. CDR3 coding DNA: TGCGCCAGCAGTGAGGGGGGCCCGGGAGGGGAAGCTTTCTTT. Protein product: CASSEGGPGGEAFF.

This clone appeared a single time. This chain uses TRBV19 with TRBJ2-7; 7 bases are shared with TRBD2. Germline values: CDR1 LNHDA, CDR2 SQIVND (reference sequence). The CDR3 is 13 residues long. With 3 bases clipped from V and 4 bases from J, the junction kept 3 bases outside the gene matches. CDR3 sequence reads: CASSIGSGYEQYF. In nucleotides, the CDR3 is TGTGCCAGTAGTATCGGTAGCGGGTACGAGCAGTACTTC.

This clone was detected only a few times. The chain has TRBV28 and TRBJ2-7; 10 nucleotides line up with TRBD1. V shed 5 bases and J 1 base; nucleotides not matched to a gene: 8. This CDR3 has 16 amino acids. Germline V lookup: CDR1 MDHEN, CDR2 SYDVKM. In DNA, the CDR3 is TGTGCCAGCAGTCCCGCGGGACAGGGGAATTCCTACGAGCAGTACTTC. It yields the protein CASSPAGQGNSYEQYF.

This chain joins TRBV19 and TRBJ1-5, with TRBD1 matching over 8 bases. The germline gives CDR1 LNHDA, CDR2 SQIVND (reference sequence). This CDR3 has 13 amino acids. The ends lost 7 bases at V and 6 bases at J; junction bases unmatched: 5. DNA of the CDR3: TGTGCCAGTATTGACAGGGGTGGTCAGCCCCAGCATTTT. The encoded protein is CASIDRGGQPQHF.

DNA of the CDR3: TGTGCCAGCAGCCAAGGACTAGCGGGGGGTTACAATGAGCAGTTCTTC. It encodes CASSQGLAGGYNEQFF. This chain connects TRBV14 to TRBJ2-1, with 13 bases aligning to TRBD2. With 1 base clipped from V and 4 bases from J, the junction kept 1 base outside the gene matches. CDR3 size: 16 residues. CDR1 SGHDN and CDR2 FVKESK come from the germline V gene. The whole variable domain, remainder taken from reference TRBV14 and TRBJ2-1, is EAGVTQFPSHSVIEKGQTVTLRCDPISGHDNLYWYRRVMGKEIKFLLHFVKESKQDESGMPNNRFLAERTGGTYSTLKVQPAELEDSGVYFCASSQGLAGGYNEQFFGPGTRLTVL.